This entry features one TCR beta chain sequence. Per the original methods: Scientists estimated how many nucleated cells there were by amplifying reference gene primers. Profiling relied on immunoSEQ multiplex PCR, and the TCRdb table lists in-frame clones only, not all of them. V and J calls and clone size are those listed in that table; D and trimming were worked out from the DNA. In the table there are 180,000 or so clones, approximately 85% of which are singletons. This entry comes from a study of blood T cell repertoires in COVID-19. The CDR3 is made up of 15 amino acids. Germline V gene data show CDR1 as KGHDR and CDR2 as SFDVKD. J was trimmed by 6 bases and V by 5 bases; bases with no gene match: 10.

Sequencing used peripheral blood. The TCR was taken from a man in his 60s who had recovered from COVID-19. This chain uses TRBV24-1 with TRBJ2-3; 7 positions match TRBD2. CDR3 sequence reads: CATSAWGGRRDTQYF. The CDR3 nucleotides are TGTGCCACCAGTGCCTGGGGGGGTAGGAGGGATACGCAGTATTTT.